This TCR beta chain was obtained from a study of CD8 T cells in ankylosing spondylitis. Study-level findings and limits: Clones linked to disease were reported to show significant enrichment in matched ankylosing spondylitis synovial fluid. Made up of roughly 8 highly homologous variants, a TCR beta motif appeared characteristic of ankylosing spondylitis blood. In reactive arthritis synovial fluid and blood, some motif variants had been reported before.

Quantitative barcoded 5'-RACE was used to prepare TCR beta libraries. TCRdb processed the 5' RACE reads anew with MiXCR; each CDR3 protein has one entry. The sample has 380,000 or so distinct CDR3 sequences; 20% are singletons. Trimming removed 1 base at V and 4 bases at J, with 11 bases between. CDR1 is SEHNR, CDR2 FQNEAQ, per germline (reference sequence). The CDR3 is 14 residues long. This clonotype appeared a single time. Its specificity is unknown. Sequencing used blood, either unsorted or a sorted T cell fraction (not recorded which). The clonotype originates from a male donor with ankylosing spondylitis or in good health (not recorded which). The gene calls are TRBV7-9 and TRBJ2-7; TRBD1 might be the D (5 bases). The CDR3 region has the DNA TGTGCCAGCAGCTTAGTGGCCAGGGAATACGAGCAGTACTTC. It is translated as CASSLVAREYEQYF.